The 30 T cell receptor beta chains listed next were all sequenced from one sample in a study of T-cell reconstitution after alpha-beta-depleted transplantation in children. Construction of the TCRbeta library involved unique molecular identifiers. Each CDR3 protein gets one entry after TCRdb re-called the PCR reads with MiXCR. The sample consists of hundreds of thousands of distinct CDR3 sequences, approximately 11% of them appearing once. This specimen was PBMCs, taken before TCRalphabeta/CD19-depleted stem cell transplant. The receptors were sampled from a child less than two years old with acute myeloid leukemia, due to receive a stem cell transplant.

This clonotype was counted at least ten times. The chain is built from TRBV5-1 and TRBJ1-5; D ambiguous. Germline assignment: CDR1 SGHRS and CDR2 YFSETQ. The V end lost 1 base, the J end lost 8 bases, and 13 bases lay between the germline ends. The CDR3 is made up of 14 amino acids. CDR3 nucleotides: TGCGCCAGCAGCTTGAACGGACCCCCTGAGCCCCAGCATTTT. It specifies CASSLNGPPEPQHF.

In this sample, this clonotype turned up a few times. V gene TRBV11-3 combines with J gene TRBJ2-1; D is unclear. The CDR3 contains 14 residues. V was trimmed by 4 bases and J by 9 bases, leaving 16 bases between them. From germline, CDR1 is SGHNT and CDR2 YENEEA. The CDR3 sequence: CASSSPWARFEQFF. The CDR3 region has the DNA TGTGCCAGCAGCTCTCCCTGGGCCCGGTTTGAGCAGTTCTTC.

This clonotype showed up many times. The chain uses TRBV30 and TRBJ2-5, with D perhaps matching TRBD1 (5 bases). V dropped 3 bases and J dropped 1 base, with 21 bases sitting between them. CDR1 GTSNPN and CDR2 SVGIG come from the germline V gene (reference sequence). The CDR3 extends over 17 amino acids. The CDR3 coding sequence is TGTGCCTGGAGCCGTACAAGGACAAGCGTTTTCCAAGAGACCCAGTACTTC. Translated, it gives CAWSRTRTSVFQETQYF.

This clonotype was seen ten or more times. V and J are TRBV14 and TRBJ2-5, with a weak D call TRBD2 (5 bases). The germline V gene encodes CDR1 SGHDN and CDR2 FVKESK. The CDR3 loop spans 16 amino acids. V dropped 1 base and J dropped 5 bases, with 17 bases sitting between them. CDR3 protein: CASSQGTAIRWETQYF. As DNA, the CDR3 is TGTGCCAGCAGCCAAGGGACTGCTATCCGATGGGAGACCCAGTACTTC.

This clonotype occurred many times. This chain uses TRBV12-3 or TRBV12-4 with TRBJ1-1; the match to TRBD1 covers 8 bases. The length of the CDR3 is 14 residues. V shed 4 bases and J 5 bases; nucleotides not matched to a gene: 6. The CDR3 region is CASSYQGARTEAFF. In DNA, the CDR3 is TGTGCCAGCAGTTATCAGGGGGCCCGGACTGAAGCTTTCTTT.

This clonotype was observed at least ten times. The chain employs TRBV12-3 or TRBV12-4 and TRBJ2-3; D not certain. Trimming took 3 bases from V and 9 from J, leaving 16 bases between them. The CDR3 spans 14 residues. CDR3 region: CASSLTPQRYTQYF. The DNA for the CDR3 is TGTGCCAGCAGTTTGACTCCCCAAAGGTACACGCAGTATTTT.

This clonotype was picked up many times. CDR3 protein: CASSSVRGHNYEQYF. The CDR3 DNA sequence: TGTGCCAGCAGCTCCGTGAGGGGACACAACTACGAGCAGTACTTC. This rearrangement joins TRBV11-2 to TRBJ2-7, with a possible D match to TRBD1 (6 bases). Trimming took 4 bases from V and 3 from J, leaving 16 bases between them. Per the germline V gene, CDR1 is SGHAT and CDR2 is FQNNGV. The length of the CDR3 is 15 residues. Full variable domain (rest looked up from reference TRBV11-2 and TRBJ2-7): EAGVAQSPRYKIIEKRQSVAFWCNPISGHATLYWYQQILGQGPKLLIQFQNNGVVDDSQLPKDRFSAERLKGVDSTLKIQPAKLEDSAVYLCASSSVRGHNYEQYFGPGTRLTVT.

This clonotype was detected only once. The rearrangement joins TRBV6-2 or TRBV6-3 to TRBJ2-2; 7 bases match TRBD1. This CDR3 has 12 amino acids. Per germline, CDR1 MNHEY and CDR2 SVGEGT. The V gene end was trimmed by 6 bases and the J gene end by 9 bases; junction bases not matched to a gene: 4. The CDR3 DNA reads TGTGCCAGCAGCCCGAGGGGGCGGGAGCTGTTTTTT. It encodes CASSPRGRELFF.

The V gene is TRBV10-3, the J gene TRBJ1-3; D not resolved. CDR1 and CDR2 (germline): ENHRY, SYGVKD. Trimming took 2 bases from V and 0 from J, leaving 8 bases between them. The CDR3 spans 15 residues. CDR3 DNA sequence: TGTGCCATCAGTGAGCGGGAGACCTCTGGAAACACCATATATTTT. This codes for CAISERETSGNTIYF.

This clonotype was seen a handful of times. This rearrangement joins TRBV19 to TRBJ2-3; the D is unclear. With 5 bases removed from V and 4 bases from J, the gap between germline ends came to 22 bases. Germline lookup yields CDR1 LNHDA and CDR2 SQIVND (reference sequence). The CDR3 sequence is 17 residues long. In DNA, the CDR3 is TGTGCCAGTAGTCCGCGATTCTCTGGCCGCGGTGCAGATACGCAGTATTTT. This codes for CASSPRFSGRGADTQYF.

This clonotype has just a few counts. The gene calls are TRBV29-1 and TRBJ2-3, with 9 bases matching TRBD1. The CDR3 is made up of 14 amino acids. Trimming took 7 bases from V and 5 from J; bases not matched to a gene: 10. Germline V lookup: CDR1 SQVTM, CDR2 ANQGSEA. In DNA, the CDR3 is TGCAGCGCCGACCCGGGACAGGGCGGAGATACGCAGTATTTT. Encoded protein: CSADPGQGGDTQYF.

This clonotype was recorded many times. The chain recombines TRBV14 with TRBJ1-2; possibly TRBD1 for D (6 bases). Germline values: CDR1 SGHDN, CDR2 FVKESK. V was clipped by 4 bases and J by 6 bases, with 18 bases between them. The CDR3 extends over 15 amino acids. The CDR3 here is CASSRPGQLEDGYTF. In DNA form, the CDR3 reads TGTGCCAGCAGCCGCCCAGGACAGCTTGAGGATGGCTACACCTTC.

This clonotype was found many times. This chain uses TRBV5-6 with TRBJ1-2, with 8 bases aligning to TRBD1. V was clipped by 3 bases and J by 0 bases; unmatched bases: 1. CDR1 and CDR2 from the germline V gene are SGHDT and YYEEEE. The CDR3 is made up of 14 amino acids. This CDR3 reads CASSSGQANYGYTF. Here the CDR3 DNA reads TGTGCCAGCAGCTCGGGACAGGCTAACTATGGCTACACCTTC.

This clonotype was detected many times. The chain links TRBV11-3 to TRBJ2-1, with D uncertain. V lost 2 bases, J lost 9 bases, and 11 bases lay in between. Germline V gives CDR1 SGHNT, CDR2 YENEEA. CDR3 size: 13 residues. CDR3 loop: CASSLIVGGEQFF. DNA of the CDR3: TGTGCCAGCAGCTTAATAGTTGGTGGTGAGCAGTTCTTC.

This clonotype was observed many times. CDR3 residues: CASSLIRGTSGRRQFF. The CDR3 region has the DNA TGCGCCAGCAGCTTGATAAGAGGGACTAGCGGGAGAAGGCAGTTCTTC. V gene TRBV5-1 combines with J gene TRBJ2-1; 14 bases are a match to TRBD2. With 1 base clipped from V and 12 bases from J, the junction kept 9 bases outside the gene matches. The CDR3 totals 16 residues. Germline V gene data show CDR1 as SGHRS and CDR2 as YFSETQ.

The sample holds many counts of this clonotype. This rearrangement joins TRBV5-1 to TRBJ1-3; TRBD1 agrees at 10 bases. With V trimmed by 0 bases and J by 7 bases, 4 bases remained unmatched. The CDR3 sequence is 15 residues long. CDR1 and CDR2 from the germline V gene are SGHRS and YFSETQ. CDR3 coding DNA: TGCGCCAGCAGCTTGGCCGGGACAGGGGTTAACACCATATATTTT. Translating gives CASSLAGTGVNTIYF.

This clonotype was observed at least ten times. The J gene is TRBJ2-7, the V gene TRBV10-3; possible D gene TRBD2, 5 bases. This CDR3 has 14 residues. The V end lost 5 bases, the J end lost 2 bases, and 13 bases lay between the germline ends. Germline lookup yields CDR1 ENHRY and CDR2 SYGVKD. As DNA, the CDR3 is TGTGCCATCAGTTTCGACTACCGACCCTACGAGCAGTACTTC. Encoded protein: CAISFDYRPYEQYF.

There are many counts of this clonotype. The CDR3 region has the DNA TGTGCCACCGGGACAAACTATGGCTACACCTTC. This encodes CATGTNYGYTF. The chain carries TRBV30 and TRBJ1-2, with D perhaps TRBD1 (6 bases). V lost 8 bases to trimming and J lost 2 bases, with 9 bases between them. The CDR3 is 11 amino acids. The germline V gene has CDR1 GTSNPN and CDR2 SVGIG (reference sequence).

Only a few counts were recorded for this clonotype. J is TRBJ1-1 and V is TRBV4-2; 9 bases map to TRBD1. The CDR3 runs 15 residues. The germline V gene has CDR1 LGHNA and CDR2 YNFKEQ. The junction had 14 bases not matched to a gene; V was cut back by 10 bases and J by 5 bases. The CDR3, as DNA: TGTGCCATCGGCCCCGGGGACAGGGCTGCTACTGAAGCTTTCTTT. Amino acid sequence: CAIGPGDRAATEAFF.

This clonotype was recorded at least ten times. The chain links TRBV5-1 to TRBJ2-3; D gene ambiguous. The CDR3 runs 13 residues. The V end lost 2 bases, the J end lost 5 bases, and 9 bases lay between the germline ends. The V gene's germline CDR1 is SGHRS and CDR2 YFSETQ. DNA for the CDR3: TGCGCCAGCAGCTTCGCCCAACGAGATACGCAGTATTTT. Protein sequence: CASSFAQRDTQYF. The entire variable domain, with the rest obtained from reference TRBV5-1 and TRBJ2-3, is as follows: KAGVTQTPRYLIKTRGQQVTLSCSPISGHRSVSWYQQTPGQGLQFLFEYFSETQRNKGNFPGRFSGRQFSNSRSEMNVSTLELGDSALYLCASSFAQRDTQYFGPGTRLTVL.

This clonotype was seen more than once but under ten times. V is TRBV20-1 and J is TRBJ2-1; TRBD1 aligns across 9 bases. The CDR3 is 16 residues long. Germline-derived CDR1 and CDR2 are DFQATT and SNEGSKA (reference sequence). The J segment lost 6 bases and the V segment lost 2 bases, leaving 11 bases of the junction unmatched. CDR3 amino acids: CSARIPDRGVGNEQFF. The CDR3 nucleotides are TGCAGTGCTAGAATACCGGACAGGGGCGTTGGCAATGAGCAGTTCTTC.

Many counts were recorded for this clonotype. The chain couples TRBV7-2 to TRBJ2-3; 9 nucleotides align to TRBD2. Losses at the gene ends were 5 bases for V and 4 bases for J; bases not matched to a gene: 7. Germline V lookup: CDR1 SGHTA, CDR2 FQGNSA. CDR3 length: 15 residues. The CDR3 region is CASSGPVAGADTQYF. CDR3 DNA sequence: TGTGCCAGCAGCGGACCTGTAGCGGGAGCAGATACGCAGTATTTT.

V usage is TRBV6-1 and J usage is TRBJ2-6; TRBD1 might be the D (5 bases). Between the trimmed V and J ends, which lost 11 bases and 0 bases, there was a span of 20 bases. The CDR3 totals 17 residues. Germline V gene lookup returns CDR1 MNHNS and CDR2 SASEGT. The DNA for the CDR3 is TGTGCCTGCATGATGACAGTTTTGAACTCTGGGGCCAACGTCCTGACTTTC. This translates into CACMMTVLNSGANVLTF.

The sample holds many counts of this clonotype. The CDR3 region is CAINPTGRGETQYF. CDR3 sequence (DNA): TGTGCCATCAATCCTACAGGGAGAGGAGAGACCCAGTACTTC. The chain has TRBV10-3 and TRBJ2-5; a weak D match, TRBD1 (6 bases). Trimming cost V 7 bases and J 4 bases, with 16 bases left between them. The CDR3 extends over 14 amino acids. The germline V gene has CDR1 ENHRY and CDR2 SYGVKD.

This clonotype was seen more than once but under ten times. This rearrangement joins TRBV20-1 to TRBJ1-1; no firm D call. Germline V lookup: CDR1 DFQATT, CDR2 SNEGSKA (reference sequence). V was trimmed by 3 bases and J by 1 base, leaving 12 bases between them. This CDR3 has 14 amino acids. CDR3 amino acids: CSASPGWGNTEAFF. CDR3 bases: TGCAGTGCTAGCCCGGGGTGGGGGAACACTGAAGCTTTCTTT.

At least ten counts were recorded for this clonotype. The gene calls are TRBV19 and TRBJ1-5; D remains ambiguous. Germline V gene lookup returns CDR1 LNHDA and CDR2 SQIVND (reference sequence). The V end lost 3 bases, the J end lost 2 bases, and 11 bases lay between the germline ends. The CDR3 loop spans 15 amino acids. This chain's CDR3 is CASSIYSGRNQPQHF. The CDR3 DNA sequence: TGTGCCAGTAGTATCTACAGCGGGCGCAATCAGCCCCAGCATTTT.

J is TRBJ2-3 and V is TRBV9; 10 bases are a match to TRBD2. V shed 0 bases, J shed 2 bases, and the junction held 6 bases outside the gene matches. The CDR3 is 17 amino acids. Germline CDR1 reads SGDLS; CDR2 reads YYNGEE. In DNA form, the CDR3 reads TGTGCCAGCAGCGTAGGTGGTAGCGGGGGGAACACAGATACGCAGTATTTT. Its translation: CASSVGGSGGNTDTQYF.

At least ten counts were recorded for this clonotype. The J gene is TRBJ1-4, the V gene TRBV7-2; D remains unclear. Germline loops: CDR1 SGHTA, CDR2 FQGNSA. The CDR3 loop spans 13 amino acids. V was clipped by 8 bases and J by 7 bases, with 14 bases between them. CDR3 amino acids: CASRPGDGEKLFF. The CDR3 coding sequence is TGTGCCAGCCGCCCAGGTGATGGTGAAAAACTGTTTTTT.

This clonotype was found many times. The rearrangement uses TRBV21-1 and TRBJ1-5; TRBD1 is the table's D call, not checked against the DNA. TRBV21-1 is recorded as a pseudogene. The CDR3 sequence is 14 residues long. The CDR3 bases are TGTGCCAGCAGCCCATGGACAGGGGATCAGCCCCAGCATTTT. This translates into CASSPWTGDQPQHF.

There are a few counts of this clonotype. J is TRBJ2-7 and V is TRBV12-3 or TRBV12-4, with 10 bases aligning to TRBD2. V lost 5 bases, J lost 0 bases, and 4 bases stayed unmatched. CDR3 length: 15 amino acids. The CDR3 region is CASSPSGSVSYEQYF. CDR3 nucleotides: TGTGCCAGCAGTCCTAGCGGGAGCGTCTCCTACGAGCAGTACTTC.